Shown below are 30 T cell receptor beta chains from a single sample sequenced in a study of identical twins. TCRdb reprocessed the 5' RACE reads via MiXCR and lists one record per CDR3 protein. This sample carries around 680,000 distinct CDR3 sequences, less than 10% of them seen once, and the ten largest clones take approximately 0.89%. These sequences were also reported in another study, on yellow fever vaccine responses in identical twins.

Sequencing input: PBMCs. These receptors all come from a woman aged 18 to 35 in good health.

This chain uses TRBV9 with TRBJ2-6, with D hard to call. The V end lost 2 bases, the J end lost 1 base, and 4 bases lay between the germline ends. Germline loops: CDR1 SGDLS, CDR2 YYNGEE. The CDR3 has 14 residues. The CDR3 is CASSVLSGANVLTF. CDR3 nucleotide sequence: TGTGCCAGCAGCGTTTTATCTGGGGCCAACGTCCTGACTTTC.

The V call is TRBV24-1, the J call TRBJ2-2; TRBD2 agrees at 10 bases. V was pared by 8 bases and J by 5 bases, with 10 bases of the junction left unmatched. This CDR3 comprises 16 residues. CDR1 KGHDR and CDR2 SFDVKD come from the germline V gene. The CDR3 region has the DNA TGTGCCACCAAGCCAGCGGGGGGGCCTGAGACCGGGGAGCTGTTTTTT. Protein: CATKPAGGPETGELFF.

This clonotype has more than one count but fewer than ten. The chain has TRBV6-5 and TRBJ2-4; a weak D match, TRBD1 (6 bases). CDR3 length: 14 residues. Trimming cost V 2 bases and J 7 bases, with 12 bases left between them. Germline V gene lookup returns CDR1 MNHEY and CDR2 SVGAGI. CDR3 amino acids: CASSYNTGMNIQYF. The CDR3 nucleotides read TGTGCCAGCAGTTACAATACAGGGATGAACATTCAGTACTTC.

This clonotype has ten or more counts. The V and J genes are TRBV12-3 or TRBV12-4 and TRBJ2-7; 10 bases agree with TRBD2. V shed 3 bases and J 3 bases; nucleotides not matched to a gene: 5. The CDR3 is made up of 15 amino acids. The CDR3 loop reads CASSFNGLADYEQYF. CDR3 DNA: TGTGCCAGCAGTTTTAACGGACTAGCGGACTACGAGCAGTACTTC.

This clonotype has just a few counts. CDR3 sequence: CASSWGQDLSYEQYF. For the CDR3, the DNA is TGTGCCAGCAGCTGGGGACAGGACCTCTCCTACGAGCAGTACTTC. This chain uses TRBV7-8 with TRBJ2-7; 8 bases map to TRBD1. The CDR3 runs to 15 residues. The ends lost 4 bases at V and 0 bases at J; junction bases unmatched: 5. Germline V lookup: CDR1 SGHVS, CDR2 FQNEAQ.

The sample holds a few counts of this clonotype. The chain employs TRBV3-1 and TRBJ2-5; the D gene is possibly TRBD2 (6 bases). The CDR3 loop spans 13 amino acids. Germline V lookup: CDR1 LGHDT, CDR2 YNNKEL (reference sequence). V lost 4 bases, J lost 8 bases, and 14 bases lay in between. The CDR3 DNA reads TGTGCCAGCAGCCGCTCGGGACTCCAAACCCAGTACTTC. It specifies CASSRSGLQTQYF.

There are many counts of this clonotype. The chain is built from TRBV6-2 or TRBV6-3 and TRBJ2-1; weak D call: TRBD2 (6 bases). This CDR3 has 15 residues. Germline V lookup: CDR1 MNHEY, CDR2 SVGEGT. The ends were cut back, 6 bases at V and 7 bases at J, with 19 bases in the middle. The CDR3 DNA sequence: TGTGCCAGCAGAAAACTCTCGGTTCGGGGGAATGAGCAGTTCTTC. Translating it yields CASRKLSVRGNEQFF.

This clonotype was detected a few times. The junction does not match germline at one end; this may be a read error. The chain employs TRBV7-2 and TRBJ1-2; D is undetermined. This CDR3 contains 14 residues. From germline, CDR1 is SGHTA and CDR2 FQGNSA. CDR3 amino acids: CATSGNSQYYGYTF. The CDR3 DNA reads as TGTGCCACCAGCGGAAATAGTCAGTACTATGGCTACACCTTC.

The chain carries TRBV28 and TRBJ1-2; D may be TRBD1 (5 bases). The V gene lost 3 bases and the J gene lost 6 bases, with 26 bases spanning the gap. The CDR3 runs 18 residues. From germline, CDR1 is MDHEN and CDR2 SYDVKM. Written as DNA, the CDR3 is TGTGCCAGCAGTTTCCCGGCCTCAGTACCAGACAGTCTTAATGGCTACACCTTC. It yields the protein CASSFPASVPDSLNGYTF.

The chain links TRBV6-2 or TRBV6-3 to TRBJ2-7; 8 bases match TRBD2. This CDR3 comprises 15 residues. The germline V gene encodes CDR1 MNHEY and CDR2 SVGEGT. CDR3 coding DNA: TGTGCTCCAATCCGGCGGGAGGCGTTGTCGTCTGAGCAGTACTTC. It encodes CAPIRREALSSEQYF.

This chain joins TRBV20-1 and TRBJ1-1; D is unresolved. V was trimmed by 7 bases and J by 6 bases, leaving 12 bases between them. CDR1 and CDR2 from the germline V gene are DFQATT and SNEGSKA (reference sequence). The CDR3 is 11 amino acids. CDR3 region: CSVLDGPEAFF. The CDR3 DNA is TGCAGTGTACTCGATGGCCCTGAAGCTTTCTTT.

This clonotype was counted a few times. This rearrangement joins TRBV28 to TRBJ2-2; D might be TRBD1 (5 bases). This CDR3 is built from 12 residues. Germline V gene sequence: CDR1 MDHEN, CDR2 SYDVKM. Trimming left V 2 bases short and J 16 bases short, with 14 bases between. DNA for the CDR3: TGTGCCAGCAGTTTAGACCAGGGTTATCCGTTTTTT. It yields the protein CASSLDQGYPFF.

This clonotype was seen ten or more times. The chain has TRBV2 and TRBJ2-1; D might be TRBD2 (5 bases). Per the germline V gene, CDR1 is SNHLY and CDR2 is FYNNEI. V shed 1 base and J shed 3 bases, with 16 bases lying between them. The CDR3 runs to 17 residues. This CDR3 reads CASSEVGIALGYNEQFF. In nucleotides, the CDR3 is TGTGCCAGCAGTGAAGTGGGGATAGCGTTAGGCTACAATGAGCAGTTCTTC.

Ten or more counts support this clonotype. The chain carries TRBV10-2 and TRBJ2-1, with D perhaps matching TRBD2 (5 bases). Germline CDR1 is WSHSY and CDR2 is SAAADI. There are 14 residues in the CDR3. Between the trimmed V and J ends, which lost 9 bases and 7 bases, there was a span of 19 bases. The CDR3 coding sequence is TGCGCCAGGAGTAGTGGGGAGACGGGAAATGAGCAGTTCTTC. Its protein product is CARSSGETGNEQFF.

V is TRBV29-1 and J is TRBJ2-6; D is undetermined. Trimming took off 4 bases at V and 4 bases at J, with 5 bases between the two ends. The CDR3 totals 12 residues. Germline V lookup: CDR1 SQVTM, CDR2 ANQGSEA. The CDR3 loop reads CSVVDGANVLTF. CDR3 sequence (DNA): TGCAGCGTTGTGGACGGGGCCAACGTCCTGACTTTC.

This clonotype was detected only a few times. The CDR3 loop is CSARGPQGSYNEQFF. For the CDR3, the DNA is TGCAGTGCTAGGGGACCCCAAGGTTCCTACAATGAGCAGTTCTTC. The chain uses TRBV20-1 and TRBJ2-1, with D possibly being TRBD1 or TRBD2 (5 bases each). Germline V gives CDR1 DFQATT, CDR2 SNEGSKA (reference sequence). The CDR3 covers 15 residues. The V gene lost 3 bases and the J gene lost 1 base, with 13 bases spanning the gap.

This clonotype was found many times. CDR3 sequence: CSVGSGPGELFF. As DNA, the CDR3 is TGCAGCGTCGGTAGCGGACCCGGGGAGCTGTTTTTT. The chain links TRBV29-1 to TRBJ2-2; the D gene is possibly TRBD2 (6 bases). There are 12 residues in the CDR3. CDR1 and CDR2 (germline): SQVTM, ANQGSEA. Deletions cut 6 bases from V and 6 bases from J, with 11 bases between.

The chain joins TRBV19 to TRBJ1-1; D remains ambiguous. The germline V gene encodes CDR1 LNHDA and CDR2 SQIVND (reference sequence). This CDR3 contains 13 residues. Between the trimmed V and J ends, which lost 6 bases and 6 bases, there was a span of 14 bases. DNA for the CDR3: TGTGCCAGTAGAACAGCAAAAGTGCCTGAAGCTTTCTTT. Translated, it gives CASRTAKVPEAFF.

The table lists this clonotype with many counts. This chain links TRBV12-3 or TRBV12-4 with TRBJ2-3, with D tentatively TRBD2 (6 bases). The V gene lost 5 bases and the J gene lost 0 bases, with 15 bases spanning the gap. The CDR3 totals 16 residues. The CDR3 sequence: CASSPGSGHSTDTQYF. The CDR3 nucleotides read TGTGCCAGCAGTCCCGGGAGCGGACATAGCACAGATACGCAGTATTTT.

The rearrangement links TRBV12-3 or TRBV12-4 to TRBJ1-1, with D hard to call. This CDR3 contains 14 residues. V was clipped by 5 bases and J by 0 bases, with 10 bases between them. For the CDR3, the DNA is TGTGCCAGCAGTCCCGGGCTTTTGAACACTGAAGCTTTCTTT. Residues: CASSPGLLNTEAFF.

This clonotype has just a few counts. The gene calls are TRBV20-1 and TRBJ2-1; 9 bases map to TRBD1. Losses at the gene ends were 3 bases for V and 6 bases for J; bases not matched to a gene: 9. From germline, CDR1 is DFQATT and CDR2 SNEGSKA (reference sequence). The CDR3 is 15 residues long. The DNA of the CDR3 is TGCAGTGCTAGGCCTCCCGGGACAGGGCCCAATGAGCAGTTCTTC. It is translated as CSARPPGTGPNEQFF.

The CDR3 DNA reads as TGCAGTGCTAGGGCCCTAGCGGGAAACTACGAGCAGTACTTC. Translation: CSARALAGNYEQYF. The V and J genes are TRBV20-1 and TRBJ2-7, with 9 bases lining up with TRBD2. This CDR3 has 14 amino acids. J lost 3 bases, V lost 3 bases, and 6 bases had no gene match. Germline CDR1 DFQATT, CDR2 SNEGSKA (reference sequence).

This clonotype has ten or more counts. The chain couples TRBV7-8 to TRBJ2-1, with 12 bases aligning to TRBD2. Losses at the gene ends were 3 bases for V and 5 bases for J; bases not matched to a gene: 2. Germline lookup yields CDR1 SGHVS and CDR2 FQNEAQ. The CDR3 loop spans 15 amino acids. The DNA of the CDR3 is TGTGCCAGCAGCTTCGGACTAGCGGGGCACAATGAGCAGTTCTTC. This sequence encodes CASSFGLAGHNEQFF.

This clonotype has more than one count but fewer than ten. The chain recombines TRBV7-9 with TRBJ1-1; weak D call: TRBD1 (5 bases). From germline, CDR1 is SEHNR and CDR2 FQNEAQ (reference sequence). The CDR3 is 16 residues long. The V and J ends lost 0 bases and 1 base respectively, with 12 bases between them. The CDR3: CASSLAGRYSNTEAFF. CDR3 DNA sequence: TGTGCCAGCAGCTTAGCGGGGCGGTATTCGAACACTGAAGCTTTCTTT. Based on the CDR3 plus reference TRBV7-9 and TRBJ1-1, the full variable domain is DTGVSQNPRHKITKRGQNVTFRCDPISEHNRLYWYRQTLGQGPEFLTYFQNEAQLEKSRLLSDRFSAERPKGSFSTLEIQRTEQGDSAMYLCASSLAGRYSNTEAFFGQGTRLTVV.

This clonotype was detected ten times or more. The chain joins TRBV10-3 to TRBJ1-3; possible D gene TRBD1, 6 bases. V was trimmed by 7 bases and J by 0 bases, leaving 16 bases between them. In germline, CDR1 is ENHRY, CDR2 SYGVKD. The CDR3 covers 16 residues. The CDR3 nucleotides are TGTGCCATCACCAGCAACAGGGTTAGCTCTGGAAACACCATATATTTT. It codes for CAITSNRVSSGNTIYF.

This clonotype was counted a few times. The rearrangement uses TRBV3-1 and TRBJ2-1; D unresolved. This CDR3 comprises 12 residues. CDR1 LGHDT and CDR2 YNNKEL come from the germline V gene (reference sequence). Trimming took off 1 base at V and 9 bases at J, with 7 bases between the two ends. Here the CDR3 DNA reads TGTGCCAGCAGCCAAGTCCCAGGTGAGCAGTTCTTC. Translated: CASSQVPGEQFF.

The CDR3 loop reads CASSTARDRGPYEQYF. CDR3 nucleotide sequence: TGTGCCAGCAGCACCGCCCGGGACAGGGGACCCTACGAGCAGTACTTC. V and J are TRBV5-5 and TRBJ2-7; TRBD1 aligns across 10 bases. The junction had 9 bases not matched to a gene; V was cut back by 4 bases and J by 2 bases. Germline V lookup: CDR1 SGHKS, CDR2 YYEKEE (reference sequence). The CDR3 covers 16 residues.

This clonotype is medium-sized in the sample. The chain employs TRBV4-1 and TRBJ2-3; 10 positions match TRBD2. This CDR3 is built from 18 residues. V dropped 4 bases and J dropped 3; count of bases not matched to a gene: 13. Germline loops: CDR1 MGHRA, CDR2 YSYEKL. As DNA, the CDR3 is TGCGCCAGCAGCCCGCAGGCTAGCGGGAGTGTTGATACAGATACGCAGTATTTT. The encoded protein is CASSPQASGSVDTDTQYF.

This clonotype was observed a handful of times. The V gene is TRBV7-2, the J gene TRBJ1-1; D uncertain. Germline V gene sequence: CDR1 SGHTA, CDR2 FQGNSA. V was pared by 1 base and J by 8 bases, with 20 bases between. CDR3 length: 16 amino acids. CDR3 protein: CASSLVPGRPEFEAFF. The CDR3 nucleotides read TGTGCCAGCAGCTTAGTTCCGGGAAGGCCAGAATTCGAAGCTTTCTTT.

This clonotype was seen repeatedly, ten times or more. The V and J genes are TRBV9 and TRBJ2-7; unclear D gene. The CDR3 is 13 amino acids. V shed 0 bases and J shed 3 bases, with 7 bases lying between them. Germline values: CDR1 SGDLS, CDR2 YYNGEE. CDR3 sequence (DNA): TGTGCCAGCAGCGTAGGGCCGAACTACGAGCAGTACTTC. It yields the protein CASSVGPNYEQYF.